The 9 T cell receptor beta chains below come from one sample, sequenced in a study of blood T cell repertoires in COVID-19. Produced via immunoSEQ multiplex PCR; TCRdb's table is partial and in-frame only. This repertoire shows some 53,000 clones, approximately 84% found once; its top ten account for approximately 15%. Sequenced material: peripheral blood. The receptor set was obtained from a human donor with active COVID-19. The donor label of this sample is uncertain.

The chain carries TRBV6-1 and TRBJ2-5, with unresolved D. The CDR3 consists of 11 residues. Trimming left V 3 bases short and J 9 bases short, with 8 bases between. Per germline, CDR1 MNHNS and CDR2 SASEGT. This CDR3 reads CASSERMAQYF. CDR3 bases: TGTGCCAGCAGTGAGAGGATGGCCCAGTACTTC.

The CDR3 sequence: CASSLAVGATEAFF. DNA of the CDR3: TGTGCCAGCAGCTTGGCGGTAGGGGCCACTGAAGCTTTCTTT. The chain has TRBV5-5 and TRBJ1-1; D may be TRBD1 (5 bases). Germline assignment: CDR1 SGHKS and CDR2 YYEKEE (reference sequence). The CDR3 sequence is 14 residues long. V lost 0 bases and J 4 bases, leaving 10 bases between the germline ends.

Notes on this clone: It is unclear where the CDR3 begins or ends on the DNA, so no DNA is shown, and the CDR3 is as TCRdb lists it. The V and J genes are TRBV21-1 and TRBJ2-2; the D call TRBD1 from the table was never checked on the DNA. TRBV21-1 is tagged as a pseudogene. The CDR3 length equals 18 residues, ends included. The CDR3 reads CASTVGTGALRGTGELFF.

The chain has TRBV6-1 and TRBJ2-7; D possibly corresponds to TRBD1 (6 bases). V was trimmed by 3 bases and J by 3 bases, leaving 9 bases between them. The CDR3 has 13 amino acids. Germline CDR1 MNHNS, CDR2 SASEGT. DNA for the CDR3: TGTGCCAGCAGTGACAGGGGCGGCTACGAGCAGTACTTC. This translates into CASSDRGGYEQYF.

The chain employs TRBV29-1 and TRBJ1-1, with 7 bases aligning to TRBD1. V was pared by 7 bases and J by 2 bases, with 4 bases of the junction left unmatched. The CDR3 has 12 amino acids. The germline CDR1 and CDR2 sequences are SQVTM and ANQGSEA. The CDR3 protein is CSGRQGNTEAFF. CDR3 nucleotide sequence: TGCAGCGGAAGACAGGGTAACACTGAAGCTTTCTTT.

The genes are TRBV5-1 and TRBJ2-7, with 8 bases identical to TRBD2. Germline assignment: CDR1 SGHRS and CDR2 YFSETQ. The CDR3 runs 15 residues. V shed 5 bases, J shed 5 bases, and the junction held 12 bases outside the gene matches. CDR3 nucleotides: TGCGCCAGCAGACAACTAGCGGTGAGCATCCACGAGCAGTACTTC. Its translation: CASRQLAVSIHEQYF.

This clone was observed a handful of times. V and J are TRBV10-3 and TRBJ2-1; weak D call: TRBD2 (5 bases). This CDR3 contains 16 residues. CDR1 and CDR2 (germline): ENHRY, SYGVKD. V was cut by 4 bases and J by 0 bases, with 13 bases left in between. The DNA of the CDR3 is TGTGCCATCAGTGTGAGTTTCAGCGGCTCCTACAATGAGCAGTTCTTC. Encoded protein: CAISVSFSGSYNEQFF.

The chain links TRBV7-9 to TRBJ1-2; tentatively, D is TRBD1 (5 bases). With 5 bases removed from V and 2 bases from J, the gap between germline ends came to 12 bases. The CDR3 covers 14 residues. Per germline, CDR1 SEHNR and CDR2 FQNEAQ (reference sequence). The CDR3: CASSPLGLNYGYTF. Here the CDR3 DNA reads TGTGCCAGCAGCCCCCTGGGACTAAACTATGGCTACACCTTC.

V usage is TRBV19 and J usage is TRBJ1-2, with D perhaps matching TRBD1 (6 bases). Trimming took off 3 bases at V and 8 bases at J, with 22 bases between the two ends. The CDR3 runs to 16 residues. Germline CDR1 and CDR2: LNHDA and SQIVND (reference sequence). As DNA, the CDR3 is TGTGCCAGTAGTATCCCTTACGGACAGCCCACTGAGGGCTACACCTTC. Protein product: CASSIPYGQPTEGYTF.